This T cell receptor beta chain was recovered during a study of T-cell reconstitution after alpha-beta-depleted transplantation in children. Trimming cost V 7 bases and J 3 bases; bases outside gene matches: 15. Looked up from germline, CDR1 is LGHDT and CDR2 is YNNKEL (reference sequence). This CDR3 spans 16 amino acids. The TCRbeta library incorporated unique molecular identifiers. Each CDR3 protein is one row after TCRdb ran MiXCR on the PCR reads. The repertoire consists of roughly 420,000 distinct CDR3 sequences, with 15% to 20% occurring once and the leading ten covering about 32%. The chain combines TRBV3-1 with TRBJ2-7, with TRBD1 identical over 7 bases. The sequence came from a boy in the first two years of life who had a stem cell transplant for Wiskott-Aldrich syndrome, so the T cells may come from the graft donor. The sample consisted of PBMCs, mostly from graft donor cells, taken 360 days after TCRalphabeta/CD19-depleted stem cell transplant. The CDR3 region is CASTMNTGASCYEQYF. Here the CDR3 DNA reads TGTGCCAGCACTATGAATACAGGGGCGTCCTGCTACGAGCAGTACTTC.